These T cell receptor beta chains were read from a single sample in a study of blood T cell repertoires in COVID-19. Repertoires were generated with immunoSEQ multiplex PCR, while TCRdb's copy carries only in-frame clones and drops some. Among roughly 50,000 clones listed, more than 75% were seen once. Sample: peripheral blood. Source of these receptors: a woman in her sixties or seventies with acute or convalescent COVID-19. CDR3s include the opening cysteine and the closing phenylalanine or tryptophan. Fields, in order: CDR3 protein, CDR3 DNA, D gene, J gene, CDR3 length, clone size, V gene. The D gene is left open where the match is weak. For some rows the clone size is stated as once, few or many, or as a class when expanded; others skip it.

CASHMGAMNTEAFF	TGTGCCAGTCATATGGGAGCAATGAACACTGAAGCTTTCTTT	.	TRBJ1-1	14	.	TRBV2
CASSLVVGETTPDTEAFF	TGTGCCAGCAGCTTGGTAGTCGGGGAAACAACCCCGGACACTGAAGCTTTCTTT	.	TRBJ1-1	18	.	TRBV5-4
CASSWAIRDGYTF	TGTGCCAGCAGTTGGGCGATTAGAGATGGCTACACCTTC	.	TRBJ1-2	13	once	TRBV28
CASSVAGFSSYNEQFF	TGTGCCAGCAGCGTAGCAGGGTTTAGCTCCTACAATGAGCAGTTCTTC	.	TRBJ2-1	16	once	TRBV9
CASRQLGTGASNQPQHF	TGTGCCAGCAGGCAGCTGGGGACAGGTGCTAGCAATCAGCCCCAGCATTTT	TRBD1	TRBJ1-5	17	.	TRBV28
CASRAQEVGGYNEQFF	TGTGCCAGCAGGGCCCAGGAGGTGGGGGGCTACAATGAGCAGTTCTTC	.	TRBJ2-1	16	.	TRBV2
CASSPPGLPNDGYTF	TGTGCCAGCAGCCCTCCGGGGTTACCCAACGATGGCTACACCTTC	.	TRBJ1-2	15	once	TRBV7-6
CASSERAGWTYEQYF	TGTGCCAGCAGTGAGAGGGCGGGGTGGACCTACGAGCAGTACTTC	.	TRBJ2-7	15	.	TRBV6-1
CASSQDARTGVLSNQPQHF	TGCGCCAGCAGCCAAGATGCGAGGACAGGGGTCCTTAGCAATCAGCCCCAGCATTTT	TRBD1	TRBJ1-5	19	.	TRBV4-1
CASSVKGDTEAFF	TGTGCCAGTAGTGTAAAAGGGGACACTGAAGCTTTCTTT	.	TRBJ1-1	13	.	TRBV19
CASSRDIHEQFF	TGCGCCAGCAGCCGGGACATTCATGAGCAGTTCTTC	.	TRBJ2-1	12	.	TRBV5-1
CASSLGGRSPLHF	TGTGCCAGCAGTTTGGGGGGTAGATCACCCCTCCACTTT	.	TRBJ1-6	13	.	TRBV28
CASSLDGRYNTEAFF	TGTGCCAGCAGCTTGGATGGGAGATATAACACTGAAGCTTTCTTT	.	TRBJ1-1	15	.	TRBV5-4
CASSSVLAGEETQYF	TGTGCCAGCAGCTCCGTACTAGCGGGAGAAGAGACCCAGTACTTC	TRBD2	TRBJ2-5	15	.	TRBV7-9
CASSENTGREKLFF	TGCGCCAGCAGCGAAAATACAGGGCGTGAAAAACTGTTTTTT	.	TRBJ1-4	14	.	TRBV5-1
CASSLGARGSNQPQHF	TGCGCCAGCAGCTTGGGGGCCAGGGGAAGCAATCAGCCCCAGCATTTT	.	TRBJ1-5	16	once	TRBV5-1
CASSQRPGHLSNQPQHF	TGTGCCAGCAGCCAACGCCCTGGACACCTCAGCAATCAGCCCCAGCATTTT	.	TRBJ1-5	17	.	TRBV7-2
CASSESGTVGYTF	TGCGCCAGCAGTGAGTCAGGGACAGTCGGCTACACCTTC	TRBD1	TRBJ1-2	13	.	TRBV10-1
CASRETGALNEKLFF	TGTGCCAGCAGAGAGACAGGGGCGCTTAATGAAAAACTGTTTTTT	TRBD1	TRBJ1-4	15	.	TRBV2
CASSLGRGYNEQFF	TGTGCTAGCAGCTTGGGAAGGGGATACAATGAGCAGTTCTTC	.	TRBJ2-1	14	.	TRBV7-7
CASSQTGWGYGYTF	TGTGCCAGCAGCCAAACAGGGTGGGGCTATGGCTACACCTTC	.	TRBJ1-2	14	.	TRBV5-6
CASSEATGVSEQFF	TGTGCCAGCAGTGAAGCGACAGGGGTTTCTGAGCAGTTCTTC	TRBD1	TRBJ2-1	14	.	TRBV2
CASSLRVRTSYQETQYF	TGTGCCAGCAGCTTAAGGGTGAGGACATCGTACCAAGAGACCCAGTACTTC	.	TRBJ2-5	17	.	TRBV7-2
CASSHQPGRTQQYF	TGTGCCAGCAGCCACCAACCGGGGAGGACACAGCAGTACTTC	.	TRBJ2-7	14	.	TRBV3-1/TRBV3-2
CASSPYRGQAQYF	TGTGCCAGCAGCCCTTACAGGGGGCAAGCGCAGTATTTT	TRBD1	TRBJ2-3	13	.	TRBV12-3/TRBV12-4
CASSLGGTSGTYEQYF	TGTGCCAGCAGCTTGGGGGGGACTAGCGGTACCTACGAGCAGTACTTC	TRBD2	TRBJ2-7	16	.	TRBV5-4
CASSRSLRPSYNEQFF	TGTGCCAGCAGCCGCTCACTACGACCGTCCTACAATGAGCAGTTCTTC	.	TRBJ2-1	16	.	TRBV7-2
CAAGQGPDTQYF	TGTGCCGCGGGACAGGGTCCAGATACGCAGTATTTT	TRBD1	TRBJ2-3	12	.	TRBV24-1
CASSFPGQFLYGYTF	TGTGCCAGCAGTTTCCCGGGACAGTTCTTATATGGCTACACCTTC	TRBD1	TRBJ1-2	15	.	TRBV28
CASSPGTSGITDTQYF	TGTGCCAGCTCACCCGGGACTAGCGGGATAACAGATACGCAGTATTTT	TRBD2	TRBJ2-3	16	once	TRBV18
CASSLAGTGFGNEQYF	TGCGCCAGCAGCTTGGCAGGGACAGGGTTCGGGAACGAGCAGTACTTC	TRBD1	TRBJ2-7	16	.	TRBV5-1
CASSDPTWLNEAFF	TGTGCCAGCAGTGACCCCACGTGGCTCAATGAAGCTTTCTTT	.	TRBJ1-1	14	.	TRBV6-4
CASSLSGAQPQHF	TGTGCCAGCAGTTTATCGGGGGCTCAGCCCCAGCATTTT	.	TRBJ1-5	13	.	TRBV27